This record looks at one T cell receptor beta chain sequence and its context. This CDR3 region has 13 residues. Trimming removed 3 bases from V and 5 bases from J, with 12 bases in between. Per germline, CDR1 SGDLS and CDR2 YYNGEE. The record originates from a study of cytomegalovirus exposure and HLA in healthy donors. The method was immunoSEQ multiplex PCR; TCRdb's version includes in-frame clones alone and lacks a portion of them. The sample has some 150,000 clones; approximately 90% are singletons. The origin of this receptor is a young man in good health and CMV-seronegative. What was sequenced was PBMCs. The chain is built from TRBV9 and TRBJ2-7, with D possibly being TRBD2 (5 bases). The CDR3 protein is CASSARTGHEQYF. The CDR3 nucleotides are TGTGCCAGCAGCGCCAGGACTGGGCACGAGCAGTACTTC. The full variable domain, in which reference TRBV9 and TRBJ2-7 provide the parts outside the CDR3, is DSGVTQTPKHLITATGQRVTLRCSPRSGDLSVYWYQQSLDQGLQFLIQYYNGEERAKGNILERFSAQQFPDLHSELNLSSLELGDSALYFCASSARTGHEQYFGPGTRLTVT.